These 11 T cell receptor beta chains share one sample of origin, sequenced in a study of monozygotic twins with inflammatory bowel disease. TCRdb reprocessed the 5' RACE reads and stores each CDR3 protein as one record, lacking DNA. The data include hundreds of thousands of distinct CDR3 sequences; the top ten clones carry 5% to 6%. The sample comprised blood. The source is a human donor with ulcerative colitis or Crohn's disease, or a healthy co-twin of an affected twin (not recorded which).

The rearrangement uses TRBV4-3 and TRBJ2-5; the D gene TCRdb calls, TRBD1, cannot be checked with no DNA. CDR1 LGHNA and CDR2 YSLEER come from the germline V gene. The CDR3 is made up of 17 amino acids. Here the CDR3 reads CASSQGQGSLYQETQYF.

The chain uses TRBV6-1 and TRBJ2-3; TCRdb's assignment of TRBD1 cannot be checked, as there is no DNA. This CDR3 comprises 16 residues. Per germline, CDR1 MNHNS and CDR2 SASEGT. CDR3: CASSEIAVGILNTQYF.

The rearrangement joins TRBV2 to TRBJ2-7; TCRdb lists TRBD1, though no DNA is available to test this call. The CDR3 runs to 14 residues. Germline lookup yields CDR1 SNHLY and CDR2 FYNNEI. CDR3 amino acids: CASSETGASYEQYF.

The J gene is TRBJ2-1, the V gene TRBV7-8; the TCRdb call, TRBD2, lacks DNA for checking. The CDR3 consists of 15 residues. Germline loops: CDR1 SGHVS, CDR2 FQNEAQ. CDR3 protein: CASSSKREGYNEQFF. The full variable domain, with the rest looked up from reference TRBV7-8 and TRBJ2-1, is GAGVSQSPRYKVAKRGQDVALRCDPISGHVSLFWYQQALGQGPEFLTYFQNEAQLDKSGLPSDRFFAERPEGSVSTLKIQRTQQEDSAVYLCASSSKREGYNEQFFGPGTRLTVL.

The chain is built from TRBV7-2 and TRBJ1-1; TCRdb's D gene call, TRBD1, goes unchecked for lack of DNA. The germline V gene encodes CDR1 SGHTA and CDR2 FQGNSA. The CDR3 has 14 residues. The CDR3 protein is CASSSSTVSTEAFF.

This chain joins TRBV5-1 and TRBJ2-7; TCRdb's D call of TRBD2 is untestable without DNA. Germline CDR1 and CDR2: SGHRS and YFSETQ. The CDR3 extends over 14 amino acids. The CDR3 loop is CASKTSGASYEQYF.

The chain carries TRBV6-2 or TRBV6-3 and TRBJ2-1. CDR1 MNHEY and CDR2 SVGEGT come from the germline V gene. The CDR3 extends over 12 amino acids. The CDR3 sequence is CASSYIGNEQFF.

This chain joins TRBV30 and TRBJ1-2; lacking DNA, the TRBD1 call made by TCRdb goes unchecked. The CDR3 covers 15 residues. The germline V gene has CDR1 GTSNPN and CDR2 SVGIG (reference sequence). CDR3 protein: CAWSLQGAYIYGYTF.

This chain's CDR3 is CASNDFPGQQTQYF. This chain uses TRBV11-2 with TRBJ2-5; with no DNA, the TCRdb D assignment of TRBD1 cannot be verified. Germline assignment: CDR1 SGHAT and CDR2 FQNNGV. The CDR3 consists of 14 residues.

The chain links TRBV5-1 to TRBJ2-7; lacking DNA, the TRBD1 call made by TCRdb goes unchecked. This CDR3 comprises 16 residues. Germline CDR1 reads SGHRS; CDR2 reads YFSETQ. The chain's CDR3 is CASSLKELTGGSEQYF.

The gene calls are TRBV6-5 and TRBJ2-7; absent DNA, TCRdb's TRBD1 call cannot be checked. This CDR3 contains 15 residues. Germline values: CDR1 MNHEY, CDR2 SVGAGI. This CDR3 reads CASSSGTGRYYEQYF.